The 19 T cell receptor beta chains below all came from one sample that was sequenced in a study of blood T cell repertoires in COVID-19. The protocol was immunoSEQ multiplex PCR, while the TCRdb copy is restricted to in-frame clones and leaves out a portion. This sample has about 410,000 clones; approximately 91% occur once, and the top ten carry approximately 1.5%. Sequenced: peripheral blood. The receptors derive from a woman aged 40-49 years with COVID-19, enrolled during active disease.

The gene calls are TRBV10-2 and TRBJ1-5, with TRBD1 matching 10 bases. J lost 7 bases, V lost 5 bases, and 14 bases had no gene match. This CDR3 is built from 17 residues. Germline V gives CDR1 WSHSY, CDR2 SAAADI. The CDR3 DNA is TGCGCCAGCAGTAGTCCCCTCGGGACAGGGGTTCACCAGCCCCAGCATTTT. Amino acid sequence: CASSSPLGTGVHQPQHF.

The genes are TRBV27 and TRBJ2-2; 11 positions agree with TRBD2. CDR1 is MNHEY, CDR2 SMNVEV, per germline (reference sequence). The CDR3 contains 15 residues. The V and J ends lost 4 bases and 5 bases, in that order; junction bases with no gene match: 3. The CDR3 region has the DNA TGTGCCAGCAGTTCCGGGACTAGCGGTACCGGGGAGCTGTTTTTT. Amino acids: CASSSGTSGTGELFF.

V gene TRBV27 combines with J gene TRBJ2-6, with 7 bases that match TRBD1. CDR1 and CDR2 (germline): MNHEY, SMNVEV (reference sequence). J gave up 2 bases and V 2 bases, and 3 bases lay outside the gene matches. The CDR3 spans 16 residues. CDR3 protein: CASSLGRGTGANVLTF. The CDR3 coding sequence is TGTGCCAGCAGTTTAGGCAGGGGGACTGGGGCCAACGTCCTGACTTTC.

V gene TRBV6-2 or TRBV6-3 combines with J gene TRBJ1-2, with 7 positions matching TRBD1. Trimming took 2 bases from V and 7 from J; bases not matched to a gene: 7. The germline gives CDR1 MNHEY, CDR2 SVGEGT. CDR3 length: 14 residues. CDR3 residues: CASSYTGTVGGYTF. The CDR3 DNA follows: TGTGCCAGCAGTTACACAGGGACAGTTGGTGGCTACACCTTC.

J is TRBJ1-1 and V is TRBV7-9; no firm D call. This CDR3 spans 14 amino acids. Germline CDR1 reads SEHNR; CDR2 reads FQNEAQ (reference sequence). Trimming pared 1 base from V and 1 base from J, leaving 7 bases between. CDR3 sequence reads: CASSLETGNTEAFF. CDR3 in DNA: TGTGCCAGCAGCTTAGAGACGGGGAACACTGAAGCTTTCTTT.

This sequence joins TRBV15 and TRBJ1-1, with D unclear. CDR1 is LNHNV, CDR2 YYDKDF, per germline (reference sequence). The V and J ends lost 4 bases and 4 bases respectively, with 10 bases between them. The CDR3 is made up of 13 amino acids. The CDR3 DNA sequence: TGTGCCACCAGCACAACCCCGAGCACTGAAGCTTTCTTT. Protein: CATSTTPSTEAFF.

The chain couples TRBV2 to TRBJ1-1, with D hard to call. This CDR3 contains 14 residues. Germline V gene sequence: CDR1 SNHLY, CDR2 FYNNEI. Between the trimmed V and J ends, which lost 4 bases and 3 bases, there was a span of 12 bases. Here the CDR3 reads CASSGWMEYTEAFF. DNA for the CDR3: TGTGCCAGCAGTGGTTGGATGGAGTACACTGAAGCTTTCTTT. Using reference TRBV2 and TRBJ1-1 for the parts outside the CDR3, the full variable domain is EPEVTQTPSHQVTQMGQEVILRCVPISNHLYFYWYRQILGQKVEFLVSFYNNEISEKSEIFDDQFSVERPDGSNFTLKIRSTKLEDSAMYFCASSGWMEYTEAFFGQGTRLTVV.

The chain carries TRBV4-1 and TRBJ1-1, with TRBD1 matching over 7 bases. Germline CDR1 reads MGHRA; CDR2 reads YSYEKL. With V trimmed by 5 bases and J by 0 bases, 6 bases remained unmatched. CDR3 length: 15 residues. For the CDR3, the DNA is TGCGCCAGCAGCGAGGGGGCACCGATGAACACTGAAGCTTTCTTT. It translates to CASSEGAPMNTEAFF.

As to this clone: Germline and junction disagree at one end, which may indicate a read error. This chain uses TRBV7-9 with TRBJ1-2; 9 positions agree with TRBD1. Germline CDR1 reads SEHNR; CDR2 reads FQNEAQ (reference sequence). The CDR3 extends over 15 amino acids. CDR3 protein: CASTLPGTGYDGYTF. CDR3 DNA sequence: TGTGCCAGCACCTTACCCGGGACAGGGTACGATGGCTACACCTTC.

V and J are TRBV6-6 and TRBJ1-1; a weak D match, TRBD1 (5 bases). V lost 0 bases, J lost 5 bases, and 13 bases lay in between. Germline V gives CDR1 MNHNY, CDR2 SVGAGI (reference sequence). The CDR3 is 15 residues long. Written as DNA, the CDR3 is TGTGCCAGCAGTTACTCGGCAGGCCGGGGGACTGAAGCTTTCTTT. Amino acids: CASSYSAGRGTEAFF.

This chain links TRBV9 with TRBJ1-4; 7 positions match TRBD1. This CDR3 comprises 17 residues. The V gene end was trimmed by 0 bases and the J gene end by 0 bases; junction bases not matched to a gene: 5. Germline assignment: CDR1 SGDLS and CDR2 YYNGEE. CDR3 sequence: CASSVGQGHATNEKLFF. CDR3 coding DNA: TGTGCCAGCAGCGTAGGACAGGGCCATGCAACTAATGAAAAACTGTTTTTT.

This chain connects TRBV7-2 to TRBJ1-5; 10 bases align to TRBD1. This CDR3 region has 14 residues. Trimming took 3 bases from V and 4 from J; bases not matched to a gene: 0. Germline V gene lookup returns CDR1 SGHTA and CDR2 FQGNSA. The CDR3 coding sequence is TGTGCCAGCAGCTTGGACAGGGGGAATCAGCCCCAGCATTTT. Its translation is CASSLDRGNQPQHF.

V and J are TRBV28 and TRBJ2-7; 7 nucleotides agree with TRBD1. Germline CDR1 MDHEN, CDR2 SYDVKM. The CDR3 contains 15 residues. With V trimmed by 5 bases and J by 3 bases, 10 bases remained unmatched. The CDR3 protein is CASSVSTGTVYEQYF. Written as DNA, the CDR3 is TGTGCCAGCAGTGTTAGTACCGGGACAGTCTACGAGCAGTACTTC. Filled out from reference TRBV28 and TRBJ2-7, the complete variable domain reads DVKVTQSSRYLVKRTGEKVFLECVQDMDHENMFWYRQDPGLGLRLIYFSYDVKMKEKGDIPEGYSVSREKKERFSLILESASTNQTSMYLCASSVSTGTVYEQYFGPGTRLTVT.

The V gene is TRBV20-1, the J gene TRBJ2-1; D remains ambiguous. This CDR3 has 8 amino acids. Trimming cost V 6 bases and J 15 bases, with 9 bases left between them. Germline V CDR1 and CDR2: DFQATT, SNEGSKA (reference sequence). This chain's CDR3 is CSAAPGFF. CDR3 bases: TGCAGTGCGGCACCAGGGTTCTTC.

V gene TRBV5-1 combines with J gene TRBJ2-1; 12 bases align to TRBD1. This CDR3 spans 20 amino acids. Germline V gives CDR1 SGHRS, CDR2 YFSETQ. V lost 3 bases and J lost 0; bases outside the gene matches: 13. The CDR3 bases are TGCGCCAGCAGCTATTCGGGACAGGGGGCGGCGGGAGGCTCCTACAATGAGCAGTTCTTC. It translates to CASSYSGQGAAGGSYNEQFF.

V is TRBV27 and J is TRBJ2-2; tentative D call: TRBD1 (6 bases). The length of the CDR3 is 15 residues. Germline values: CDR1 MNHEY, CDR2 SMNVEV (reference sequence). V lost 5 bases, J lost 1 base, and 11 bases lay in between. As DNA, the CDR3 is TGTGCCAGCAGTCCCACGGGACAGAACACCGGGGAGCTGTTTTTT. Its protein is CASSPTGQNTGELFF.

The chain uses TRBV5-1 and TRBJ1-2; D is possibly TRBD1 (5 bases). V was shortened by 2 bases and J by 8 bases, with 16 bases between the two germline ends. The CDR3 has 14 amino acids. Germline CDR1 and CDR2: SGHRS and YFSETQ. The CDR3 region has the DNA TGCGCCAGCAGCTTACTGGGGGAGGCTGGCGGCTACACCTTC. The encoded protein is CASSLLGEAGGYTF.

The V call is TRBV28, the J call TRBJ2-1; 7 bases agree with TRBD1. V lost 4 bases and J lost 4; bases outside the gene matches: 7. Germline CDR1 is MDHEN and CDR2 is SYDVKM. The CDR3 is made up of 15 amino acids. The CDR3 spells CASSSTGFEYNEQFF. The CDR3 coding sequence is TGTGCCAGCAGTTCGACAGGGTTCGAGTACAATGAGCAGTTCTTC.

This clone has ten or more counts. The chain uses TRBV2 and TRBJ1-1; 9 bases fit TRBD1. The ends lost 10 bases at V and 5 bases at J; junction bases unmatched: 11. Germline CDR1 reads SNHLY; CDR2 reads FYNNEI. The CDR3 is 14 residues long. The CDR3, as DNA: TGTGCCATCGTCAAAGGACAGGGGTTGACTGAAGCTTTCTTT. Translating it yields CAIVKGQGLTEAFF. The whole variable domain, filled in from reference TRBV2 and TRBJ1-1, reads EPEVTQTPSHQVTQMGQEVILRCVPISNHLYFYWYRQILGQKVEFLVSFYNNEISEKSEIFDDQFSVERPDGSNFTLKIRSTKLEDSAMYFCAIVKGQGLTEAFFGQGTRLTVV.